The T cell receptor beta chain described here comes from a study of blood T cell repertoires in COVID-19. CDR1 and CDR2 (germline): LNHNV, YYDKDF (reference sequence). The CDR3 has 19 amino acids. V lost 2 bases to trimming and J lost 1 base, with 21 bases between them. Sequenced by immunoSEQ multiplex PCR; TCRdb stores in-frame clones only, minus some. The table includes 110,000 or so clones, about nine tenths detected once. This chain joins TRBV15 and TRBJ2-1; D might be TRBD2 (6 bases). This receptor was obtained from a human donor in a cohort sampled during active COVID-19. Material: peripheral blood. The CDR3 loop reads CATSRSSGKRAGSYNEQFF. The CDR3 DNA is TGTGCCACCAGCAGAAGTTCGGGGAAGAGGGCGGGGTCCTACAATGAGCAGTTCTTC.